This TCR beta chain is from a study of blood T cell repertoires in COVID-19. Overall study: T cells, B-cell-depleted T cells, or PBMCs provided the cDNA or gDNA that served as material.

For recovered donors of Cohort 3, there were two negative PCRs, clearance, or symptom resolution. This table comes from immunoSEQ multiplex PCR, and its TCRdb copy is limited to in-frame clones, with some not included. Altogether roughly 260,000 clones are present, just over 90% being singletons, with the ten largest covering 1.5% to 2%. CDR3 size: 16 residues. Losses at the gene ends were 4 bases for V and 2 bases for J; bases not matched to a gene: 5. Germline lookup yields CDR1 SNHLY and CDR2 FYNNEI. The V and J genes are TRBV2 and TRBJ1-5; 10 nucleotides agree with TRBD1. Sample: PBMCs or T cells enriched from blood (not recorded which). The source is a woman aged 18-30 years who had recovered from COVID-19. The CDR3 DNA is TGTGCCAGCAGTGCAATGACAGGGGGCCGCAATCAGCCCCAGCATTTT. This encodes CASSAMTGGRNQPQHF. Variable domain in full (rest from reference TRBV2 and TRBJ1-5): EPEVTQTPSHQVTQMGQEVILRCVPISNHLYFYWYRQILGQKVEFLVSFYNNEISEKSEIFDDQFSVERPDGSNFTLKIRSTKLEDSAMYFCASSAMTGGRNQPQHFGDGTRLSIL.